The rows below give T cell receptor beta chains drawn from one sample of a study of cytomegalovirus exposure and HLA in healthy donors. Repertoires were generated with immunoSEQ multiplex PCR, while TCRdb's copy carries only in-frame clones and drops some. Of approximately 190,000 clones listed, about 84% are singletons. Input material: PBMCs. The receptors here all came from a man in his fifties in good health and CMV-seronegative. CDR3s include the opening cysteine and the closing phenylalanine or tryptophan. Each record gives: clone size, V gene, D gene, J gene, CDR3 DNA, CDR3 protein. A D gene is named only where the DNA matches it firmly. Part of the rows lack a size; the others show once, few, many or a class for expanded clones.

.	TRBV5-1	.	TRBJ2-1	TGCGCCAGCAGCGAGGGAGGAAGATCCTACAATGAGCAGTTCTTC	CASSEGGRSYNEQFF
few	TRBV7-7	.	TRBJ1-3	TGTGCTAGCAGCTTAGGGGGGGGACCTGGAAACACCATATATTTT	CASSLGGGPGNTIYF
.	TRBV19	.	TRBJ1-5	TGTGCCAGTAGGCCGTTACAGGAGAGCAATCAGCCCCAGCATTTT	CASRPLQESNQPQHF
few	TRBV27	TRBD2	TRBJ2-1	TGTGCCAGCAGCACCGGGGGGGGAAGCACGCAGTTCTTC	CASSTGGGSTQFF
.	TRBV5-8	.	TRBJ1-2	TGTGCCAGCAGACCTTACCCGGGAAACTATGGCTACACCTTC	CASRPYPGNYGYTF
.	TRBV4-3	TRBD1	TRBJ1-6	TGCGCCAGCAGCCTTGACAGGGGACCAGGAAATTCACCCCTCCACTTT	CASSLDRGPGNSPLHF
.	TRBV19	.	TRBJ1-5	TGTGCCAGTAGTATCTCGGGTGTAGTTAATCAGCCCCAGCATTTT	CASSISGVVNQPQHF
.	TRBV11-3	TRBD1	TRBJ1-1	TGTGCCAGCAGCCGCCGGGACAGGGGAACTTCGCGAGCTTTCTTT	CASSRRDRGTSRAFF
.	TRBV10-3	TRBD1	TRBJ1-6	TGTGCCATCAGCTATAGACAGGGCGATTCACCCCTCCACTTT	CAISYRQGDSPLHF
.	TRBV19	TRBD1	TRBJ1-1	TGTGCCAGTAGTTTCCGACAGGGAAGGGTGAACACTGAAGCTTTCTTT	CASSFRQGRVNTEAFF
.	TRBV9	TRBD2	TRBJ2-3	TGTGCCAGCAGCGGCGGGGGAGGGGATACGCAGTATTTT	CASSGGGGDTQYF
.	TRBV6-6	TRBD1	TRBJ2-7	TGTGCCAGGAAACAGGGGCGCAACGAGCAGTACTTC	CARKQGRNEQYF
.	TRBV27	.	TRBJ2-5	TGTGCCAGCAGCCCATCCATGAACGGGGAAGAGACCCAGTACTTC	CASSPSMNGEETQYF
.	TRBV4-2	.	TRBJ2-3	TGTGCCAGCAGCCAAGATGGAGGTACAGATACGCAGTATTTT	CASSQDGGTDTQYF
.	TRBV15	.	TRBJ1-5	TGTGCCACCAGCTTAGGACTAGGGTCCTATGGCCAGCCCCAGCATTTT	CATSLGLGSYGQPQHF
.	TRBV5-1	.	TRBJ2-2	TGCGCCAGCAGCTGGGACATCGGGACAACGGGCACCGGGGAGCTGTTTTTT	CASSWDIGTTGTGELFF
.	TRBV2	TRBD1	TRBJ2-3	TGTGCCAGCAGTGACGACAGGGGAACAGATACGCAGTATTTT	CASSDDRGTDTQYF
few	TRBV6-1	TRBD2	TRBJ2-7	TGTGCCAGCAGTGCCTTTACCGGGACTAGCTTTGACGAGCAGTACTTC	CASSAFTGTSFDEQYF
.	TRBV2	TRBD1	TRBJ2-5	TGTGCCAGCAGAGGGACAGGGGGGCAAGAGACCCAGTACTTC	CASRGTGGQETQYF
.	TRBV11-2	TRBD1	TRBJ1-5	TGTGCCAGCAGCTCCGACAGGGGGGTGGGCAATCAGCCCCAGCATTTT	CASSSDRGVGNQPQHF
.	TRBV7-9	.	TRBJ2-6	TGTGCCAGCAGCCTAGGGGGGGCTGGGGCCAACGTCCTGACTTTC	CASSLGGAGANVLTF
.	TRBV5-1	TRBD1	TRBJ1-1	TGCGCCAGCAGCGCTACCTCAGGGGGCTTGAACACTGAAGCTTTCTTT	CASSATSGGLNTEAFF
.	TRBV29-1	TRBD1	TRBJ2-4	TGCAGCGTTCGGGGACAGGGCGACATTCAGTACTTC	CSVRGQGDIQYF
once	TRBV6-5	.	TRBJ1-5	TGTGCCAGCAGCTGGGGGGGGCCCTTAGGGCCCCAGCATTTT	CASSWGGPLGPQHF
few	TRBV4-1	TRBD2	TRBJ2-1	TGCGCCAGCAGCCAGCCAGCGGGGGAGCAGTTCTTC	CASSQPAGEQFF
.	TRBV28	.	TRBJ2-7	TGTGCCAGCAGCCCGGGGTCCACAACCTCCTACGAGCAGTACTTC	CASSPGSTTSYEQYF
.	TRBV5-5	.	TRBJ2-7	TGTGCCAGCAGCTTGTTTCCGGGACAAGTCCCTAACGAGCAGTACTTC	CASSLFPGQVPNEQYF
.	TRBV7-8	.	TRBJ2-1	TGTGCCAGCAGTCGAGGGAGCTCCTACAATGAGCAGTTCTTC	CASSRGSSYNEQFF
.	TRBV18	.	TRBJ2-6	TGTGCCAGCTCAACATCGGCGGCGGGGGGGGCCAACGTCCTGACTTTC	CASSTSAAGGANVLTF
.	TRBV10-3	.	TRBJ1-1	TGTGCCATCAGTGGCGACTTCGAAGCTTTCTTT	CAISGDFEAFF
.	TRBV7-9	.	TRBJ2-7	TGTTCCAGCAGCTTAAACGGACAAAACTACGAGCAGTACTTC	CSSSLNGQNYEQYF
few	TRBV7-9	TRBD1	TRBJ1-1	TGTGCCAGCAGCCGTAGGACAGGGATGAACACTGAAGCTTTCTTT	CASSRRTGMNTEAFF
few	TRBV5-4	TRBD1	TRBJ2-7	TGTGCCAGCACAAAGAACAGGGGGGATACCTACGAGCAGTACTTC	CASTKNRGDTYEQYF